This TCR beta chain was sequenced in a study of preoperative IRX-2 immunotherapy in early breast cancer. The data were produced by immunoSEQ multiplex PCR, yet TCRdb's version contains in-frame clones alone and is incomplete. The sample has about 98,000 clones; about nine tenths are singletons. This CDR3 is built from 13 residues. The V and J ends lost 5 bases and 3 bases respectively, with 11 bases between them. Treatment here: preoperative locoregional IRX-2 cytokine immunotherapy. This phase Ib study tested locoregional IRX-2 cytokine immunotherapy given before surgery. The V call is TRBV7-1, the J call TRBJ2-7; a weak D match, TRBD2 (6 bases). TRBV7-1 is an ORF; its function is uncertain. This receptor was obtained from a human donor with breast cancer. Material: tumor tissue, obtained after IRX-2 immunotherapy. The CDR3 region has the DNA TGTGCCAGCAGCGTCTATAGCGGCTACGAGCAGTACTTC. Its translation is CASSVYSGYEQYF.